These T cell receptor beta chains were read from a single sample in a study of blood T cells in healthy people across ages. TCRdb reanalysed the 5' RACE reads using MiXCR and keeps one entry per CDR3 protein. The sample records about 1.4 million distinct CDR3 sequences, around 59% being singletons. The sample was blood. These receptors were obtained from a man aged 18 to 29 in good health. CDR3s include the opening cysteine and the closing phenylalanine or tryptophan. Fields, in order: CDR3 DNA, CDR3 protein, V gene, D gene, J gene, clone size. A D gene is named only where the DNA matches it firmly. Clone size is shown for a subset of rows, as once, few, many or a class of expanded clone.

cdr3_nt: TGTGCCAGCAGCAGCGCGAGGGCGAGCACAGATACGCAGTATTTT
cdr3_aa: CASSSARASTDTQYF
v_call: TRBV6-6
d_call: .
j_call: TRBJ2-3
clone_size: .

cdr3_nt: TGTGCCAGCAGTTCCTCCAAGGTCCGACAGGATGGCTACACCTTC
cdr3_aa: CASSSSKVRQDGYTF
v_call: TRBV27
d_call: .
j_call: TRBJ1-2
clone_size: few

cdr3_nt: TGCAGTGCTCTGACAGCGGGGGGCACAGATACGCAGTATTTT
cdr3_aa: CSALTAGGTDTQYF
v_call: TRBV20-1
d_call: TRBD2
j_call: TRBJ2-3
clone_size: .

cdr3_nt: TGTGCCAGCAGCTTAGCGTGGGCAAGGGATAATTCACCCCTCCACTTT
cdr3_aa: CASSLAWARDNSPLHF
v_call: TRBV7-2
d_call: .
j_call: TRBJ1-6
clone_size: .

cdr3_nt: TGTGCCAGCAGTTTAGATGGGACGGCGTACACTGAAGCTTTCTTT
cdr3_aa: CASSLDGTAYTEAFF
v_call: TRBV12-3/TRBV12-4
d_call: .
j_call: TRBJ1-1
clone_size: few

cdr3_nt: TGTGCCAGCAGCACATATTCAGATACGCAGTATTTT
cdr3_aa: CASSTYSDTQYF
v_call: TRBV5-4
d_call: .
j_call: TRBJ2-3
clone_size: .

cdr3_nt: TGCAGCGCTATAGGGTTTAGGGAGCCCTCCATTGGTAATGAAAAACTGTTTTTT
cdr3_aa: CSAIGFREPSIGNEKLFF
v_call: TRBV29-1
d_call: .
j_call: TRBJ1-4
clone_size: .

cdr3_nt: TGCGCCAGCAGCCAAGATCTGCAGGGCCGGGGTGGCTACACCTTC
cdr3_aa: CASSQDLQGRGGYTF
v_call: TRBV4-3
d_call: .
j_call: TRBJ1-2
clone_size: .

cdr3_nt: TGTGCCAGCATTCAAGACGGGACGTTTATGGACGAGCAGTACTTC
cdr3_aa: CASIQDGTFMDEQYF
v_call: TRBV6-1
d_call: .
j_call: TRBJ2-7
clone_size: few

cdr3_nt: TGTGCCAGCAGCCCGCCCTCGACTCTCCACCAAGGGACCCAGTACTTC
cdr3_aa: CASSPPSTLHQGTQYF
v_call: TRBV12-3/TRBV12-4
d_call: .
j_call: TRBJ2-5
clone_size: .

cdr3_nt: TGTGCCAGCAGTGAGTTTACAAAATACAATGAGCAGTTCTTC
cdr3_aa: CASSEFTKYNEQFF
v_call: TRBV25-1
d_call: .
j_call: TRBJ2-1
clone_size: .

cdr3_nt: TGCGCCAGCAGCCAAGGCAGAGGGTTTCAGGGCTACACCTTC
cdr3_aa: CASSQGRGFQGYTF
v_call: TRBV4-3
d_call: .
j_call: TRBJ1-2
clone_size: .

cdr3_nt: TGCAGCGTTGGTCGTGGTAGAGGAGTGCAAGAGACCCAGTACTTC
cdr3_aa: CSVGRGRGVQETQYF
v_call: TRBV29-1
d_call: .
j_call: TRBJ2-5
clone_size: .

cdr3_nt: TGCGCCAGCGGGGAAGGATTCACAGATACGCAGTATTTT
cdr3_aa: CASGEGFTDTQYF
v_call: TRBV5-1
d_call: .
j_call: TRBJ2-3
clone_size: .

cdr3_nt: TGTGCCAGCAGCTCCGAACTAGCAAAAGGGTCGGATGAGCAGTTCTTC
cdr3_aa: CASSSELAKGSDEQFF
v_call: TRBV7-8
d_call: .
j_call: TRBJ2-1
clone_size: few

cdr3_nt: TGCAGCGTTGAGACGGGACAGGGGTACAATGAGCAGTTCTTC
cdr3_aa: CSVETGQGYNEQFF
v_call: TRBV29-1
d_call: TRBD1
j_call: TRBJ2-1
clone_size: few

cdr3_nt: TGTGCCAGTAGTTCCTCCGGGACAGGGTTGGAGACCCAGTACTTC
cdr3_aa: CASSSSGTGLETQYF
v_call: TRBV28
d_call: TRBD1
j_call: TRBJ2-5
clone_size: .

cdr3_nt: TGCGCCAGCAGCCAAAGAGATGCAACTAATGAAAAACTGTTTTTT
cdr3_aa: CASSQRDATNEKLFF
v_call: TRBV4-1
d_call: .
j_call: TRBJ1-4
clone_size: few

cdr3_nt: TGTGCCAGCAGCCCCAGCGGGAGGGACACAGATACGCAGTATTTT
cdr3_aa: CASSPSGRDTDTQYF
v_call: TRBV9
d_call: TRBD2
j_call: TRBJ2-3
clone_size: few

cdr3_nt: TGTGCCAGCAGCACCGGGACAGGGAACGCCGGGGTGCTGTTTTTT
cdr3_aa: CASSTGTGNAGVLFF
v_call: TRBV12-3/TRBV12-4
d_call: TRBD1
j_call: TRBJ2-2
clone_size: once

cdr3_nt: TGCAGTGCTAGAGATCAGGCCCGGAGGGGGAAAGGGGGCTACACCTTC
cdr3_aa: CSARDQARRGKGGYTF
v_call: TRBV20-1
d_call: .
j_call: TRBJ1-2
clone_size: .

cdr3_nt: TGTGCCAGCTCACCTCTGAGCGGGGGCCCTAGAAATGAGCAGTTCTTC
cdr3_aa: CASSPLSGGPRNEQFF
v_call: TRBV18
d_call: TRBD2
j_call: TRBJ2-1
clone_size: .

cdr3_nt: TGCAGTGCTGCCGGGACGGTCAACCTGGGGGGTCAGCCCCAGCATTTT
cdr3_aa: CSAAGTVNLGGQPQHF
v_call: TRBV20-1
d_call: .
j_call: TRBJ1-5
clone_size: .

cdr3_nt: TGTGCCAGCAGCCAGGTTTACAGCAACTATGGCTACACCTTC
cdr3_aa: CASSQVYSNYGYTF
v_call: TRBV3-1
d_call: .
j_call: TRBJ1-2
clone_size: .